Listed below are T cell receptor beta chains from one sample, sequenced in a study of graft-versus-host responses after intestinal transplantation. The antigens of these receptors remain unknown. This table comes from immunoSEQ multiplex PCR, and its TCRdb copy is limited to in-frame clones, with some not included. The sample contains about 98,000 clones, less than 90% of which appear only once. The sequencing here drew on unstimulated CD8+ T cells sorted from spleen or lymph node cells, taken before intestinal transplant. These receptors were taken from a human donor who received an intestinal transplant. The CDR3 runs from the conserved cysteine through the conserved F or W. The D gene is left open where the match is weak. Size values are once, few and many counts, or a class for expanded clones, and some rows have none.

CDR3aa,CDR3nt,j_gene,d_gene,v_gene,abundance
CATSRGDTHTDTQYF,TGTGCCACCAGCAGAGGGGACACTCACACAGATACGCAGTATTTT,TRBJ2-3,NA,TRBV15,once
CASTERERDYEQYF,TGCGCCAGCACTGAGAGGGAGCGGGACTACGAGCAGTACTTC,TRBJ2-7,TRBD2,TRBV10-2,NA
CASKEGDGYTF,TGTGCCAGCAAAGAGGGGGATGGCTACACCTTC,TRBJ1-2,NA,TRBV6-1,NA
CASSLGTGGFNEQFF,TGTGCCAGCAGCTTGGGGACAGGGGGCTTCAATGAGCAGTTCTTC,TRBJ2-1,TRBD1,TRBV5-4,NA
CASSLAQGGYNEQFF,TGTGCCAGCAGCTTAGCCCAAGGGGGCTACAATGAGCAGTTCTTC,TRBJ2-1,NA,TRBV7-9,NA
CASSLWQSYTEAFF,TGTGCCAGCAGCTTATGGCAGTCCTACACTGAAGCTTTCTTT,TRBJ1-1,NA,TRBV13,NA
CASSLRRVPLMDEQFF,TGTGCCAGCAGCTTAAGGAGAGTGCCGCTGATGGATGAGCAGTTCTTC,TRBJ2-1,NA,TRBV5-8,few
CASSLLARTGGNTEAFF,TGTGCCAGCAGCTTATTGGCAAGGACAGGGGGCAATACTGAAGCTTTCTTT,TRBJ1-1,TRBD1,TRBV7-3,NA
CASTGSQETQYF,TGTGCCAGTACAGGGTCACAAGAGACCCAGTACTTC,TRBJ2-5,NA,TRBV19,NA
CASSIGTSGGANTDTQYF,TGTGCCAGCAGCATAGGGACTAGCGGGGGGGCGAACACAGATACGCAGTATTTT,TRBJ2-3,TRBD2,TRBV11-2,NA
CSVEGRAGAYNEQFF,TGCAGCGTTGAAGGTCGGGCGGGGGCCTACAATGAGCAGTTCTTC,TRBJ2-1,TRBD2,TRBV29-1,NA
CASGSSRGDDQPQHF,TGTGCCAGCGGAAGCAGTCGGGGAGATGATCAGCCCCAGCATTTT,TRBJ1-5,NA,TRBV7-4,NA
CATSRAEDTEETQYF,TGTGCCACCAGCAGAGCTGAGGACACAGAAGAGACCCAGTACTTC,TRBJ2-5,NA,TRBV15,once
CASSNPGLALLDEQYF,TGTGCCAGCAGCAATCCCGGACTAGCCCTCCTCGACGAGCAGTACTTC,TRBJ2-7,NA,TRBV21-1,NA
CASSPQPQGGFQDGYTF,TGTGCCAGCAGCCCCCAACCGCAGGGTGGATTTCAGGATGGCTACACCTTC,TRBJ1-2,NA,TRBV5-5,NA
CASSLMGMNTEAFF,TGTGCCAGCAGTTTGATGGGAATGAACACTGAAGCTTTCTTT,TRBJ1-1,NA,TRBV5-4,NA
CASSFGSYEQYF,TGTGCCAGCAGCTTTGGCTCCTACGAGCAGTACTTC,TRBJ2-7,NA,TRBV11-1,NA
CASSLNLLGPGTDTQYF,TGTGCCAGCAGCTTAAATTTATTGGGTCCGGGCACAGATACGCAGTATTTT,TRBJ2-3,NA,TRBV7-6,NA
CASSLGTGGYGYTF,TGCGCCAGCAGCTTAGGGACAGGGGGCTATGGCTACACCTTC,TRBJ1-2,TRBD1,TRBV5-1,many
CASSLGQKPNEQFF,TGTGCCAGCAGCCTTGGACAGAAACCGAATGAGCAGTTCTTC,TRBJ2-1,NA,TRBV27,NA
CASSKKGGPLTYEQYF,TGTGCCAGCAGCAAAAAAGGCGGGCCCCTTACCTACGAGCAGTACTTC,TRBJ2-7,NA,TRBV21-1,NA
CASSQDSQVYSNQPQHF,TGTGCCAGCAGCCAAGACTCACAGGTTTATAGCAATCAGCCCCAGCATTTT,TRBJ1-5,NA,TRBV4-2,NA
CASTVGGGTFATEAFF,TGTGCCAGCACCGTTGGAGGGGGAACCTTCGCCACTGAAGCTTTCTTT,TRBJ1-1,NA,TRBV7-6,NA
CASSKHPGQGYYGYTF,TGTGCCAGCAGCAAACACCCGGGACAGGGTTATTATGGCTACACCTTC,TRBJ1-2,TRBD1,TRBV9,once
CAEKRELYNEQFF,TGTGCCGAGAAGCGGGAGCTTTACAATGAGCAGTTCTTC,TRBJ2-1,TRBD2,TRBV7-2,once
CASSVGDRESYGYTF,TGTGCCAGCAGCGTAGGGGACAGGGAAAGCTATGGCTACACCTTC,TRBJ1-2,TRBD1,TRBV9,NA
CASSPYPEAGSTDTQYF,TGTGCCAGCAGCCCTTACCCGGAGGCGGGAAGCACAGATACGCAGTATTTT,TRBJ2-3,NA,TRBV7-3,NA
CASSAGPFRRGYTF,TGTGCCAGCAGTGCCGGGCCTTTTCGGAGAGGCTACACCTTC,TRBJ1-2,NA,TRBV13,NA
CASSLAGGGQETQYF,TGTGCCAGCAGCTTAGCGGGAGGCGGCCAAGAGACCCAGTACTTC,TRBJ2-5,NA,TRBV7-6,NA
CATSQKTSVTEQFF,TGTGCCACCAGCCAAAAGACTAGCGTCACTGAGCAGTTCTTC,TRBJ2-1,TRBD2,TRBV15,NA
CASSTRTGFAEAFF,TGTGCCAGCAGCACCCGGACAGGCTTTGCTGAAGCTTTCTTT,TRBJ1-1,TRBD1,TRBV11-2,NA
CASSQGTSGIYNEQFF,TGCGCCAGCAGCCAAGGAACTAGCGGGATTTACAATGAGCAGTTCTTC,TRBJ2-1,TRBD2,TRBV4-1,NA
CASSAGTGSSPLHF,TGTGCTAGCAGCGCAGGGACAGGATCTTCACCCCTCCACTTT,TRBJ1-6,TRBD1,TRBV7-6,NA
CASSQDWGQYPAYEQYF,TGCGCCAGCAGCCAAGATTGGGGACAGTACCCAGCCTACGAGCAGTACTTC,TRBJ2-7,TRBD1,TRBV4-1,NA
CASSSWGNQPQHF,TGTGCCAGCAGTTCTTGGGGCAATCAGCCCCAGCATTTT,TRBJ1-5,NA,TRBV6-6,NA
CASSDPKGGGEAFF,TGCGCCAGCAGTGACCCGAAAGGGGGGGGTGAAGCTTTCTTT,TRBJ1-1,NA,TRBV10-1,few